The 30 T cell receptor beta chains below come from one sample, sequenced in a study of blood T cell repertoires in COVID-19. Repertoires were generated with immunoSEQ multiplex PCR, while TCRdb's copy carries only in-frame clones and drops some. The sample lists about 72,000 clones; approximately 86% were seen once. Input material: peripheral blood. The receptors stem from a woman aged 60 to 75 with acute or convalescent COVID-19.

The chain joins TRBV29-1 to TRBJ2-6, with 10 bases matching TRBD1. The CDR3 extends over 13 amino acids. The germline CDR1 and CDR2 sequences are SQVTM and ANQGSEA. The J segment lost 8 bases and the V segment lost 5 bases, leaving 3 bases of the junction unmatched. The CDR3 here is CSVRDRGSNVLTF. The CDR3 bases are TGCAGCGTTCGGGACAGGGGATCCAACGTCCTGACTTTC.

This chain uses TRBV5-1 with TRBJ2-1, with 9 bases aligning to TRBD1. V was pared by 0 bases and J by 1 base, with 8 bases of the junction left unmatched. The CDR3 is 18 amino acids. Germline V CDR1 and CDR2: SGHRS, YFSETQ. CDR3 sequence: CASSLAAGTGNSYNEQFF. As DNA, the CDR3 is TGCGCCAGCAGCTTGGCCGCCGGGACAGGGAATTCCTACAATGAGCAGTTCTTC. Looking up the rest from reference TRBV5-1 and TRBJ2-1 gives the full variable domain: KAGVTQTPRYLIKTRGQQVTLSCSPISGHRSVSWYQQTPGQGLQFLFEYFSETQRNKGNFPGRFSGRQFSNSRSEMNVSTLELGDSALYLCASSLAAGTGNSYNEQFFGPGTRLTVL.

The CDR3 protein is CASSHRRGNEQFF. CDR3 nucleotide sequence: TGTGCCAGCAGCCACCGAAGGGGTAATGAGCAGTTCTTC. The chain uses TRBV5-4 and TRBJ2-1; maybe TRBD1 (5 bases). The germline gives CDR1 SGHNT, CDR2 YYREEE (reference sequence). CDR3 length equals 13 residues. Trimming took off 4 bases at V and 7 bases at J, with 12 bases between the two ends.

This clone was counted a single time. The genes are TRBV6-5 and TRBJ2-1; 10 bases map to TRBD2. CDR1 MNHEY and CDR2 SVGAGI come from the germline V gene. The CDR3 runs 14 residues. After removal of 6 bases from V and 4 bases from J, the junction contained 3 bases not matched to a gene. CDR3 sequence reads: CASSFSGGYNEQFF. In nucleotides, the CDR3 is TGTGCCAGCAGCTTTAGCGGGGGGTACAATGAGCAGTTCTTC.

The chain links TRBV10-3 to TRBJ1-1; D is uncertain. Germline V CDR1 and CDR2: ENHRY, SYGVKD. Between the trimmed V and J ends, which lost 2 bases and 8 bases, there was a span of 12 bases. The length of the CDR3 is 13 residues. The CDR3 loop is CAISERGSAEAFF. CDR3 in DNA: TGTGCCATCAGTGAGCGGGGATCGGCAGAAGCTTTCTTT.

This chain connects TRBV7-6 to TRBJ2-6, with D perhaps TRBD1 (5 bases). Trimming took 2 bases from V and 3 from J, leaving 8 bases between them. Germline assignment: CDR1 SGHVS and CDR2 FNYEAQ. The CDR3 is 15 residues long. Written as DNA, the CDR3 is TGTGCCAGCAGCTTATCCAGGGTTGGGGCCAACGTCCTGACTTTC. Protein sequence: CASSLSRVGANVLTF.

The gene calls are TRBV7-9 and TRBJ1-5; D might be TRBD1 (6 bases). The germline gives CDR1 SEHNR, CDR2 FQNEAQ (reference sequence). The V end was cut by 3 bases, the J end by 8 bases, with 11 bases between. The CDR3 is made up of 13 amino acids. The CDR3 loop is CASSFGQTEPQHF. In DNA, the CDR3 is TGTGCCAGCAGCTTCGGACAGACGGAGCCCCAGCATTTT.

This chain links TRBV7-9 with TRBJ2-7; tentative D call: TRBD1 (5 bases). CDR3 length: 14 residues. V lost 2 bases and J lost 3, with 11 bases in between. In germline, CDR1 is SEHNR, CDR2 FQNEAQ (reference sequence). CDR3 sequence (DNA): TGTGCCAGCAGCTTATCGGGCAGGGACTACGAGCAGTACTTC. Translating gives CASSLSGRDYEQYF.

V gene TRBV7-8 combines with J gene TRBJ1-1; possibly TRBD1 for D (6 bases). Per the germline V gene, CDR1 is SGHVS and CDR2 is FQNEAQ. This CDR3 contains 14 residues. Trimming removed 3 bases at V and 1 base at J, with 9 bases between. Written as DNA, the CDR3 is TGTGCCAGCAGCTTTGGGGACAAGAACACTGAAGCTTTCTTT. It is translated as CASSFGDKNTEAFF.

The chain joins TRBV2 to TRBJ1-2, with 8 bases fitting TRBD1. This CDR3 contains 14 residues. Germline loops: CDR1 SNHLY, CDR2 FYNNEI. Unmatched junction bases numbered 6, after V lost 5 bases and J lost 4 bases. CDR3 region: CASSFRGRGYGYTF. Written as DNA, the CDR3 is TGTGCCAGCAGTTTCAGGGGGCGCGGCTATGGCTACACCTTC.

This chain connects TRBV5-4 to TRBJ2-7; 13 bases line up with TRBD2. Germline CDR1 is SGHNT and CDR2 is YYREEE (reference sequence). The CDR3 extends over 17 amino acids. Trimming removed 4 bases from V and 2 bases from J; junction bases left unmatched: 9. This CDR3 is CASSPQTSGGQAYEQYF. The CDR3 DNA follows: TGTGCCAGCAGCCCGCAGACTAGCGGGGGGCAGGCCTACGAGCAGTACTTC.

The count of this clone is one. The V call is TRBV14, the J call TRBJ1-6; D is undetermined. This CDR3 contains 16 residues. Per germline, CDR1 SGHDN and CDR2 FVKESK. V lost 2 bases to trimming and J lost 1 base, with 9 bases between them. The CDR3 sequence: CASSQRSGSYNSPLHF. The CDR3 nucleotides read TGTGCCAGCAGCCAACGTTCCGGGTCCTATAATTCACCCCTCCACTTT.

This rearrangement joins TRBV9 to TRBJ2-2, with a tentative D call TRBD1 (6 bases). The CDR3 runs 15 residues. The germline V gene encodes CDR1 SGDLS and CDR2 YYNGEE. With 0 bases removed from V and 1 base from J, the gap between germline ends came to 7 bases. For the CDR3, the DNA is TGTGCCAGCAGCGTAGCCAGGGGGAACACCGGGGAGCTGTTTTTT. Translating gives CASSVARGNTGELFF.

CDR3 nucleotides: TGTGCCAGCAGTGAACCCCTAGCCTTAGGGGAGCAGTTCTTC. It yields the protein CASSEPLALGEQFF. The chain carries TRBV2 and TRBJ2-1, with a possible D match to TRBD2 (5 bases). With 2 bases removed from V and 10 bases from J, the gap between germline ends came to 15 bases. Per germline, CDR1 SNHLY and CDR2 FYNNEI. The CDR3 length is 14 residues.

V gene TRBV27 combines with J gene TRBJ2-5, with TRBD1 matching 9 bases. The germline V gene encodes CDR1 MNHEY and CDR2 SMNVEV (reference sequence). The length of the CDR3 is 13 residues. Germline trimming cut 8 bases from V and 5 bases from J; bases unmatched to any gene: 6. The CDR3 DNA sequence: TGTGCCAGCCGCCGGGACAGGGACGAGACCCAGTACTTC. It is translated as CASRRDRDETQYF.

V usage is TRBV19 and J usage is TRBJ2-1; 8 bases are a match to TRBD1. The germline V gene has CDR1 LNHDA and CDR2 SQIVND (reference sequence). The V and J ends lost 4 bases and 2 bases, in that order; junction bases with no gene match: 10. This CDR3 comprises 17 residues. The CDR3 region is CASSKPLGQGPYNEQFF. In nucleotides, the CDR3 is TGTGCCAGTAGTAAACCCCTCGGACAGGGACCCTACAATGAGCAGTTCTTC.

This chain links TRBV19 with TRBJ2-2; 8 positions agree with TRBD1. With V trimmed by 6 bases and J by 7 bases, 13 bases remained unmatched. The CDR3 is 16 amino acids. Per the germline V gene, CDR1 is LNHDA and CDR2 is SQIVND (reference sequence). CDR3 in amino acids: CASSSAGGPGIGELFF. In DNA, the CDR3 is TGTGCCAGTAGCTCTGCAGGGGGCCCGGGAATCGGGGAGCTGTTTTTT.

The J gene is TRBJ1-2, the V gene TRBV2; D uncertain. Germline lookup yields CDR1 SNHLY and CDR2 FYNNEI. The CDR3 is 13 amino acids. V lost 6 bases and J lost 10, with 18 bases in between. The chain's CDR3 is CASRGDLAENYTF. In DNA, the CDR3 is TGTGCCAGCAGAGGAGACCTCGCTGAAAACTACACCTTC.

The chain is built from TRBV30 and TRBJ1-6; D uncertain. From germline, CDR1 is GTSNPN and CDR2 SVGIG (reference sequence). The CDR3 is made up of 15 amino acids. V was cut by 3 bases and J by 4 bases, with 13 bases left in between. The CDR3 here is CAWRTQQSYNSPLHF. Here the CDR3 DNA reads TGTGCCTGGAGGACACAGCAATCTTATAATTCACCCCTCCACTTT.

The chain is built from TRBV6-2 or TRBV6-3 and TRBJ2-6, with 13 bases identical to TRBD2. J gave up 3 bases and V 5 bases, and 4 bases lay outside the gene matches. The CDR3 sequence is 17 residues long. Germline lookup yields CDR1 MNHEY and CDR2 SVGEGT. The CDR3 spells CASSRTSGGGGANVLTF. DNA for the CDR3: TGTGCCAGCAGTCGGACTAGCGGGGGAGGTGGGGCCAACGTCCTGACTTTC.

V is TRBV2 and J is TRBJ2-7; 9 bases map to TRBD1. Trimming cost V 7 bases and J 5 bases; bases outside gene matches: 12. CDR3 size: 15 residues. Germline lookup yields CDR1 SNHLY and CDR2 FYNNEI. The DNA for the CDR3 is TGTGCCAGCACCCTTGGCCGGACAGGGGCTAACGAGCAGTACTTC. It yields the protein CASTLGRTGANEQYF.

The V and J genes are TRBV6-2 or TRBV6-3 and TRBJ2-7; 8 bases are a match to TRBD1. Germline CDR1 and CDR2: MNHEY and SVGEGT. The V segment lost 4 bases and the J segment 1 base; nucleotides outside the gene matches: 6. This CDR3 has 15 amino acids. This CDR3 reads CASSSYRGASYEQYF. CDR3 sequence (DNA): TGTGCCAGCAGTTCATACAGGGGGGCTTCCTACGAGCAGTACTTC.

The CDR3 protein is CASSLDGGSRADTQYF. The CDR3 coding sequence is TGCGCCAGCAGCTTGGATGGCGGCAGTCGGGCAGATACGCAGTATTTT. The rearrangement joins TRBV5-1 to TRBJ2-3; D call uncertain. Trimming removed 0 bases from V and 4 bases from J, with 15 bases in between. The CDR3 runs 16 residues. Per the germline V gene, CDR1 is SGHRS and CDR2 is YFSETQ.

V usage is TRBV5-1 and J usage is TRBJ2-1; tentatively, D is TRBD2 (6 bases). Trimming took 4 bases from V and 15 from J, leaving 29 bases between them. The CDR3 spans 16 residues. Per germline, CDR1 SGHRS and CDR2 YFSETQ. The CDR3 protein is CASSGSGGLANVHPFF. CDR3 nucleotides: TGCGCCAGCAGCGGTAGTGGGGGTCTAGCGAACGTTCATCCGTTCTTC.

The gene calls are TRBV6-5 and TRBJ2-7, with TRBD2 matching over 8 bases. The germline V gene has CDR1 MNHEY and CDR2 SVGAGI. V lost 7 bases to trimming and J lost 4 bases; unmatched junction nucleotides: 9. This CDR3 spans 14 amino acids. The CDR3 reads CASTPSGGRYEQYF. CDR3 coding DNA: TGTGCCAGCACTCCCTCGGGGGGGCGTTACGAGCAGTACTTC.

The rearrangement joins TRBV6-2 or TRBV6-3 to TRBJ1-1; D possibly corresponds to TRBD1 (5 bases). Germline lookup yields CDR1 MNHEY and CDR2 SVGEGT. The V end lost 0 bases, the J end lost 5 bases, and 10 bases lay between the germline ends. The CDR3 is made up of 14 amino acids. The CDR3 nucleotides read TGTGCCAGCAGTTACTCTGACAGTGTTACTGAAGCTTTCTTT. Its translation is CASSYSDSVTEAFF.

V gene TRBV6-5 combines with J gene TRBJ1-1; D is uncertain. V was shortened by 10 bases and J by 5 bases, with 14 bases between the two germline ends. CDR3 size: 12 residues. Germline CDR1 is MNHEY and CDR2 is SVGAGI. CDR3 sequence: CAILPQSTEAFF. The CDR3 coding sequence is TGTGCCATCCTGCCCCAGTCGACTGAAGCTTTCTTT.

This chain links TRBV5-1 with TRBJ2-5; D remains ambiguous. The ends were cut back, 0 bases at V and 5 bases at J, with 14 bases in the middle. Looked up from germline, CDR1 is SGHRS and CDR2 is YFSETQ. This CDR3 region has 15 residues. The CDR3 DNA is TGCGCCAGCAGCTTGGACCTCTCCGACGGGGAGACCCAGTACTTC. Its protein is CASSLDLSDGETQYF.

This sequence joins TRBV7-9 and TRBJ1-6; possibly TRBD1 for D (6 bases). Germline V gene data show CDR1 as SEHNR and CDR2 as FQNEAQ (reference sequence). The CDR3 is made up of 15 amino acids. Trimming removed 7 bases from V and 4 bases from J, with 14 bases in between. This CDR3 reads CASTLDSPYNSPLHF. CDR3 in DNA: TGTGCCAGCACCTTGGACAGCCCATATAATTCACCCCTCCACTTT.

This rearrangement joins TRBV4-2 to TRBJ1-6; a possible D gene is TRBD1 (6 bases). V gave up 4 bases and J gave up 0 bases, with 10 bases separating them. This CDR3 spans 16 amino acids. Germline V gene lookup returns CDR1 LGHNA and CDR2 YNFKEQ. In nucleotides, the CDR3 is TGTGCCAGCAGCCCTAGGGGGGGCTCCTATAATTCACCCCTCCACTTT. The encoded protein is CASSPRGGSYNSPLHF.